Listed below are T cell receptor beta chains from one sample, sequenced in a study of cytomegalovirus exposure and HLA in healthy donors. TCRdb keeps only in-frame clones here, not all; method: immunoSEQ multiplex PCR. Of about 340,000 clones in the sample, about nine tenths were seen once. Sequenced sample: PBMCs. These TCRs come from a young woman in good health and CMV-seronegative. Each CDR3 is given with its conserved first and last residue. D genes are given only for firm matches. A clone size is listed for some rows: how often the clone was seen (once, few, many), or a class if it is expanded.

abundance | j_gene | len | v_gene | d_gene | CDR3nt | CDR3aa
- | TRBJ2-7 | 15 | TRBV28 | - | TGTGCCAGCAGTTCAGTATCGACAGGCATGGGGGAGCAGTACTTC | CASSSVSTGMGEQYF
few | TRBJ1-1 | 14 | TRBV10-3 | - | TGTGCCATCACCCCGAGGAACGGGGGTGGTGAAGCTTTCTTT | CAITPRNGGGEAFF
- | TRBJ2-7 | 14 | TRBV15 | - | TGTGCCACCAGCAGATGGGAGACGAACTACGAGCAGTACTTC | CATSRWETNYEQYF
- | TRBJ2-1 | 14 | TRBV28 | - | TGTGCCAGCAGTTTAGCCCTCGGGTTCGATGAGCAGTTCTTC | CASSLALGFDEQFF
- | TRBJ1-5 | 14 | TRBV2 | - | TGTGCCAGCACTGCATTGGGGGGAAATCAGCCCCAGCATTTT | CASTALGGNQPQHF
- | TRBJ1-2 | 13 | TRBV10-3 | TRBD1 | TGTGCCATTCGGGACAGCTCTAACTATGGCTACACCTTC | CAIRDSSNYGYTF
- | TRBJ1-1 | 13 | TRBV4-2 | - | TGTGCCAGCAGCCGCCTTACGGACACTGAAGCTTTCTTT | CASSRLTDTEAFF
- | TRBJ2-1 | 18 | TRBV9 | - | TGTGCCAGCAGCGACCGAATCCTACCAGGGATTGTCTACAATGAGCAGTTCTTC | CASSDRILPGIVYNEQFF
once | TRBJ2-4 | 19 | TRBV30 | TRBD2 | TGTGCCTGGAGTGTGGTGGGAAGTAGCGGGAGGGTCGGGAAAAACATTCAGTACTTC | CAWSVVGSSGRVGKNIQYF
- | TRBJ2-7 | 16 | TRBV5-1 | TRBD1 | TGCGCCAGCAGCTTGAATCCCGGGACAGGGTTCGACGAGCAGTACTTC | CASSLNPGTGFDEQYF
- | TRBJ2-7 | 14 | TRBV5-1 | - | TGCGCCAGCAGCTTGGAGGGGGGGTTCTACGAGCAGTACTTC | CASSLEGGFYEQYF